A selection of T cell receptor beta chains follows, all from one sample in a study of T-cell memory formation after mild COVID-19. TCRdb redid the calling of the 5' RACE reads with MiXCR, one entry per CDR3 protein. The repertoire consists of approximately 300,000 distinct CDR3 sequences, with over 7% occurring once and the leading ten covering about 20%. Sequencing was done on a sample of PBMCs or a T cell subset sorted from them (not recorded which). The receptors derive from a man between 18 and 35 years old who had mild COVID-19 (a few samples of this study predate the infection). Cell type and time point are not known. CDR3s include the opening cysteine and the closing phenylalanine or tryptophan. Fields, in order: D gene, clone size, J gene, V gene, CDR3 DNA, CDR3 protein. D genes are given only for firm matches. Clone size is not always given. Where it is, it says once, few, many or a class for expanded clones.

d_gene: TRBD2; abundance: few; j_gene: TRBJ2-2; v_gene: TRBV5-1; CDR3nt: TGCGCCAGCAGCTTTCGACTAGCGGGTAACACCGGGGAGCTGTTTTTT; CDR3aa: CASSFRLAGNTGELFF
d_gene: .; abundance: few; j_gene: TRBJ1-5; v_gene: TRBV6-1; CDR3nt: TGTGCCAGCAGCGCTAGGGGTCAGCCCCAGCATTTT; CDR3aa: CASSARGQPQHF
d_gene: .; abundance: few; j_gene: TRBJ2-4; v_gene: TRBV20-1; CDR3nt: TGCAGTGCTAGAACGACAGGTGGGGGGGTAGCCAAAAACATTCAGTACTTC; CDR3aa: CSARTTGGGVAKNIQYF
d_gene: .; abundance: few; j_gene: TRBJ1-2; v_gene: TRBV3-1; CDR3nt: TGTGCCAGCAGCCAGTTTTCAGCTAACTATGGCTACACCTTC; CDR3aa: CASSQFSANYGYTF
d_gene: TRBD2; abundance: few; j_gene: TRBJ2-7; v_gene: TRBV7-6; CDR3nt: TGTGCCAGCAGCTTAGAACCCGGGACTAGCGGGGGGGCTGGAGAGCAGTACTTC; CDR3aa: CASSLEPGTSGGAGEQYF
d_gene: .; abundance: few; j_gene: TRBJ1-1; v_gene: TRBV6-2/TRBV6-3; CDR3nt: TGTGCCAGCAGCCGACGGACAGCGAACACTGAAGCTTTCTTT; CDR3aa: CASSRRTANTEAFF
d_gene: TRBD1; abundance: few; j_gene: TRBJ2-2; v_gene: TRBV5-4; CDR3nt: TGTGCCAGCAGCTCGATTCAGGGGGCGGACGGGGAGCTGTTTTTT; CDR3aa: CASSSIQGADGELFF
d_gene: .; abundance: few; j_gene: TRBJ1-4; v_gene: TRBV28; CDR3nt: TGTGCCAGCAGTTCAGGGGAAACTAATGAAAAACTGTTTTTT; CDR3aa: CASSSGETNEKLFF
d_gene: .; abundance: .; j_gene: TRBJ2-5; v_gene: TRBV18; CDR3nt: TGTGCCAGCTCCCCCCAGTCCCAAGAGACCCAGTACTTC; CDR3aa: CASSPQSQETQYF
d_gene: TRBD1; abundance: few; j_gene: TRBJ2-2; v_gene: TRBV6-2/TRBV6-3; CDR3nt: TGTGCCAGCAGTTACCCCCGGACAGGGGGAACCGGGGAGCTGTTTTTT; CDR3aa: CASSYPRTGGTGELFF
d_gene: .; abundance: few; j_gene: TRBJ1-2; v_gene: TRBV7-2; CDR3nt: TGTGCCAGCAGCCCTGGGGGCGGGAGTCGGGGCTACACCTTC; CDR3aa: CASSPGGGSRGYTF
d_gene: TRBD2; abundance: few; j_gene: TRBJ2-2; v_gene: TRBV7-3; CDR3nt: TGTGCCAGCAGCAAGAGGGGGACTAGCGGAACCGGGGAGCTGTTTTTT; CDR3aa: CASSKRGTSGTGELFF
d_gene: TRBD1; abundance: few; j_gene: TRBJ2-2; v_gene: TRBV7-2; CDR3nt: TGTGCCAGCAGCCGATTGGGACAGGGCCTGTTTTTT; CDR3aa: CASSRLGQGLFF
d_gene: TRBD2; abundance: .; j_gene: TRBJ2-3; v_gene: TRBV6-5; CDR3nt: TGTGCCAGCAGTTCGCCTAGCGGGGGGCCCCTTCGCACAGATACGCAGTATTTT; CDR3aa: CASSSPSGGPLRTDTQYF
d_gene: .; abundance: few; j_gene: TRBJ1-5; v_gene: TRBV4-3; CDR3nt: TGCGCCAGCAGCCAAGATCTACAGAGAGGACAGCCCCAGCATTTT; CDR3aa: CASSQDLQRGQPQHF
d_gene: .; abundance: .; j_gene: TRBJ1-4; v_gene: TRBV5-1; CDR3nt: TGCGCCAGCAGCTTACATGGTGAGGTTGAAAAACTGTTTTTT; CDR3aa: CASSLHGEVEKLFF
d_gene: .; abundance: .; j_gene: TRBJ2-1; v_gene: TRBV3-1; CDR3nt: TGTGCCAGCAGTCATACTGCGGGTTGGCAGTTCTTC; CDR3aa: CASSHTAGWQFF
d_gene: TRBD2; abundance: few; j_gene: TRBJ2-1; v_gene: TRBV4-2; CDR3nt: TGTGCCAGCAGCCGGGAAGGAGGCGGGGGGATGGGCAATGAGCAGTTCTTC; CDR3aa: CASSREGGGGMGNEQFF
d_gene: .; abundance: many; j_gene: TRBJ1-1; v_gene: TRBV4-1; CDR3nt: TGCGCCAGCAGCCAGGGGTCTTTGAACACTGAAGCTTTCTTT; CDR3aa: CASSQGSLNTEAFF
d_gene: TRBD2; abundance: few; j_gene: TRBJ2-3; v_gene: TRBV5-1; CDR3nt: TGCGCCAGCAGCTTGGGGCTAGCGGGATCCGATACGCAGTATTTT; CDR3aa: CASSLGLAGSDTQYF
d_gene: .; abundance: many; j_gene: TRBJ2-1; v_gene: TRBV5-4; CDR3nt: TGTGCCAGCAGCTTTGATTCGGAGGCGCAGTTCTTC; CDR3aa: CASSFDSEAQFF
d_gene: .; abundance: many; j_gene: TRBJ2-1; v_gene: TRBV5-1; CDR3nt: TGCGCCAGCAGCTTGGCCGGGACCGCATACAATGAGCAGTTCTTC; CDR3aa: CASSLAGTAYNEQFF
d_gene: .; abundance: few; j_gene: TRBJ1-1; v_gene: TRBV20-1; CDR3nt: TGCAGTGCTAGACGGGTTCCCTTCACTGAAGCTTTCTTT; CDR3aa: CSARRVPFTEAFF
d_gene: TRBD2; abundance: few; j_gene: TRBJ2-2; v_gene: TRBV5-1; CDR3nt: TGCGCCAGCAGCCCCCGCCTGGCGCGGGGGGACCACACCGGGGAGCTGTTTTTT; CDR3aa: CASSPRLARGDHTGELFF
d_gene: .; abundance: .; j_gene: TRBJ1-1; v_gene: TRBV3-1; CDR3nt: TGTGCCAGCAGCCAAGGTCAGAGCAGGGCTTTCTTT; CDR3aa: CASSQGQSRAFF
d_gene: .; abundance: .; j_gene: TRBJ2-3; v_gene: TRBV12-3/TRBV12-4; CDR3nt: TGTGCCAGCAGTTTACGCCTCCCTCCAGATACGCAGTATTTT; CDR3aa: CASSLRLPPDTQYF
d_gene: .; abundance: many; j_gene: TRBJ1-1; v_gene: TRBV2; CDR3nt: TGTGCCAGCAAAATCGACAGATTGAACACTGAAGCTTTCTTT; CDR3aa: CASKIDRLNTEAFF
d_gene: TRBD2; abundance: many; j_gene: TRBJ2-2; v_gene: TRBV4-2; CDR3nt: TGTGCCAGCAGCCAGGGACTAGCGGGGGGGACGGACACCGGGGAGCTGTTTTTT; CDR3aa: CASSQGLAGGTDTGELFF
d_gene: TRBD1; abundance: few; j_gene: TRBJ1-3; v_gene: TRBV5-1; CDR3nt: TGCGCCAGCAGCTTCGGACAGGGTGGAAACACCATATATTTT; CDR3aa: CASSFGQGGNTIYF
d_gene: TRBD1; abundance: .; j_gene: TRBJ2-2; v_gene: TRBV4-2; CDR3nt: TGTGCCAGCAGCCGCTTGGACAGGGACACCGGGGAGCTGTTTTTT; CDR3aa: CASSRLDRDTGELFF
d_gene: .; abundance: .; j_gene: TRBJ1-1; v_gene: TRBV14; CDR3nt: TGTGCCAGCAGCCAAGAAAGGGGACGAGCTGAAGCTTTCTTT; CDR3aa: CASSQERGRAEAFF
d_gene: .; abundance: .; j_gene: TRBJ1-4; v_gene: TRBV5-1; CDR3nt: TGCGCCAGCAGCTTGGGGTGGGACCGTAATGAAAAACTGTTTTTT; CDR3aa: CASSLGWDRNEKLFF
d_gene: .; abundance: .; j_gene: TRBJ2-5; v_gene: TRBV9; CDR3nt: TGTGCCAGCAATCCGCAGGCCCAGTACTTC; CDR3aa: CASNPQAQYF
d_gene: .; abundance: .; j_gene: TRBJ2-5; v_gene: TRBV5-4; CDR3nt: TGTGCCAGCAGCCAGTCTCCCGGGACACAGACAGAGACCCAGTACTTC; CDR3aa: CASSQSPGTQTETQYF
d_gene: TRBD2; abundance: few; j_gene: TRBJ2-2; v_gene: TRBV4-3; CDR3nt: TGCGCCAGCAGCCTTCTTCGGGCGGGGGGGCCCGGGGAGCTGTTTTTT; CDR3aa: CASSLLRAGGPGELFF
d_gene: .; abundance: .; j_gene: TRBJ1-2; v_gene: TRBV10-2; CDR3nt: TGCGCCAGCAGCGGGCCCTCGTCCTATGGCTACACCTTC; CDR3aa: CASSGPSSYGYTF